What follows are 7 T cell receptor beta chains derived from one specimen sequenced in a study of T-cell memory formation after mild COVID-19. MiXCR, applied by TCRdb to the 5' RACE reads, yields one record per CDR3 protein. The data show some 450,000 distinct CDR3 sequences, roughly 18% seen once. Material: PBMCs or a T cell subset sorted from them (not recorded which). These receptor sequences come from a man younger than 35 who had mild COVID-19 (a few samples of this study predate the infection). Cell type and time point are not known.

This clonotype was observed a few times. The chain has TRBV4-1 and TRBJ2-7, with a tentative D call TRBD2 (5 bases). Trimming pared 0 bases from V and 4 bases from J, leaving 10 bases between. CDR3 size: 14 residues. The germline CDR1 and CDR2 sequences are MGHRA and YSYEKL. For the CDR3, the DNA is TGCGCCAGCAGCCAAGAAAAGGGAGTTTACGAGCAGTACTTC. This gives the protein CASSQEKGVYEQYF.

This clonotype has a count of ten or more. The chain links TRBV7-2 to TRBJ2-5; the D is unclear. The CDR3 contains 12 residues. Germline V gene data show CDR1 as SGHTA and CDR2 as FQGNSA. With 3 bases removed from V and 5 bases from J, the gap between germline ends came to 7 bases. CDR3 sequence reads: CASSFNGETQYF. DNA for the CDR3: TGTGCCAGCAGCTTTAACGGGGAGACCCAGTACTTC.

This clonotype was picked up many times. The rearrangement uses TRBV7-2 and TRBJ2-2, with D possibly TRBD2 on 7 matching bases. Trimming cost V 1 base and J 5 bases, with 14 bases left between them. The germline V gene encodes CDR1 SGHTA and CDR2 FQGNSA. The CDR3 is made up of 16 amino acids. The CDR3 spells CASSLDGGANTGELFF. The CDR3 DNA follows: TGTGCCAGCAGCTTAGATGGGGGGGCTAATACCGGGGAGCTGTTTTTT. Drawing the rest from reference TRBV7-2 and TRBJ2-2, the complete variable domain is GAGVSQSPSNKVTEKGKDVELRCDPISGHTALYWYRQSLGQGLEFLIYFQGNSAPDKSGLPSDRFSAERTGGSVSTLTIQRTQQEDSAVYLCASSLDGGANTGELFFGEGSRLTVL.

This sequence joins TRBV18 and TRBJ2-7; 7 nucleotides match TRBD2. The CDR3 is 13 amino acids. The J segment lost 3 bases and the V segment lost 8 bases, leaving 7 bases of the junction unmatched. The V gene's germline CDR1 is KGHSH and CDR2 LQKENI. The CDR3 DNA sequence: TGTGCCAGCCAGCGGGGTGCGGGCTACGAGCAGTACGTC. It is translated as CASQRGAGYEQYV.

The CDR3 region is CATSRGQQNQPQHF. CDR3 sequence (DNA): TGTGCCACCAGCAGAGGACAACAAAATCAGCCCCAGCATTTT. The J gene is TRBJ1-5, the V gene TRBV15, with D hard to call. Deletions cut 1 base from V and 4 bases from J, with 8 bases between. The CDR3 has 14 residues. CDR1 and CDR2 (germline): LNHNV, YYDKDF (reference sequence).

The chain employs TRBV3-1 and TRBJ1-5; D uncertain. The germline V gene has CDR1 LGHDT and CDR2 YNNKEL (reference sequence). With 1 base removed from V and 5 bases from J, the gap between germline ends came to 3 bases. The CDR3 has 12 residues. The CDR3 sequence is CASSQADQPQHF. The CDR3 DNA sequence: TGTGCCAGCAGCCAAGCAGATCAGCCCCAGCATTTT.

This clonotype was seen at least ten times. J is TRBJ2-1 and V is TRBV5-1; perhaps D is TRBD1 or TRBD2 (6 bases each). The V end was cut by 3 bases, the J end by 8 bases, with 18 bases between. The CDR3 totals 15 residues. Germline CDR1 and CDR2: SGHRS and YFSETQ. The CDR3 coding sequence is TGCGCCAGCAGCTCGGGGGAGACAGGACTACATGAGCAGTTCTTC. Its protein product is CASSSGETGLHEQFF.